Below, 2 T cell receptor beta chains from the same sample are listed, as sequenced in a study of T-cell reconstitution after alpha-beta-depleted transplantation in children listed by TCRdb under 2016. Study-level results and caveats: The apparently early alphabetaT-cell count recovery about two months after transplant was reportedly dependent on only several hundred rapidly expanded clones derived from non-depleted graft cells.

No antigens are known for them. Library construction relied on PCR. Sequencing used an Illumina HiSeq 2500. To normalize quantification of the TCRbeta repertoire, the TCR libraries were built with molecular barcoding that relied on unique molecular identifiers. TCRdb reworked the public reads: Q25 trimming with fastp, MiXCR clone assembly, productive beta chains retained. Every CDR3 protein is listed once, alongside the most common genes and DNA of its rows. The sample table shows about 32,000 distinct CDR3 sequences, and about 6% are seen once. Together, the top ten hold over 25% of the sample. What the time point label conveys for this sample: day 60 (about 2 months) after transplantation. Sample treatment or condition, as interpreted from the label and publication: allogeneic hematopoietic cell transplantation with graft depleted of TCRalphabeta T cells and CD19 B cells. The material sequenced was peripheral blood, taken 60 days after TCRalphabeta/CD19-depleted stem cell transplant. These receptors originate from a child under two years old who had a stem cell transplant for acute myeloid leukemia, so the T cells may come from the graft donor.

This clonotype has ten or more counts. V usage is TRBV7-9 and J usage is TRBJ1-2; the D is unclear. The CDR3 runs to 14 residues. Germline V gene data show CDR1 as SEHNR and CDR2 as FQNEAQ (reference sequence). V was trimmed by 1 base and J by 3 bases, leaving 9 bases between them. The CDR3 DNA reads as TGTGCCAGCAGCTTAGGGGCCAACTACTATGGCTACACCTTC. Amino acid sequence: CASSLGANYYGYTF.

This clonotype was picked up many times. This chain connects TRBV5-1 to TRBJ2-7; D possibly matches TRBD1 or TRBD2 (5 bases each). The CDR3 is 14 amino acids. Germline-derived CDR1 and CDR2 are SGHRS and YFSETQ. Trimming took off 2 bases at V and 2 bases at J, with 11 bases between the two ends. The CDR3 nucleotides read TGCGCCAGCAGCTTCGGGACCAAGACCTACGAGCAGTACTTC. Translation: CASSFGTKTYEQYF.